A single sample is the source of the 5 T cell receptor beta chains below, sequenced in a study of T cells in Graves' hyperthyroidism and ophthalmopathy. TCR beta CDR3 regions were amplified from RNA transcripts. HTBI primers drove first-round RT-PCR of the TCR CDR3. TCRdb ran MiXCR on the multiplex PCR reads and lists one entry per CDR3 protein. The top ten hold 15% to 20% of the sample, which has around 480,000 distinct CDR3 sequences, approximately 15% seen once. The sequenced sample was blood. These receptors all come from a woman aged 18-30 years with Graves' hyperthyroidism.

This clonotype was counted only a few times. This chain links TRBV7-4 with TRBJ2-5, with 9 bases lining up with TRBD2. CDR1 SGHVT and CDR2 SQSDAQ come from the germline V gene. V lost 1 base to trimming and J lost 6 bases; unmatched junction nucleotides: 12. CDR3 length: 17 amino acids. CDR3 bases: TGTGCCAGCAGCTTAGGCCCTCGCGGGAGGGCCGAGAAGACCCAGTACTTC. The encoded protein is CASSLGPRGRAEKTQYF.

This clonotype was observed many times. The chain couples TRBV20-1 to TRBJ2-3; 7 bases align to TRBD1. Trimming removed 4 bases from V and 2 bases from J; junction bases left unmatched: 12. The CDR3 loop spans 16 amino acids. Per the germline V gene, CDR1 is DFQATT and CDR2 is SNEGSKA (reference sequence). CDR3: CSATGATGRNTDTQYF. CDR3 in DNA: TGCAGTGCTACTGGGGCGACAGGGCGTAACACAGATACGCAGTATTTT.

This clonotype was observed once. V is TRBV3-1 and J is TRBJ2-6, with TRBD1 matching over 10 bases. The J segment lost 1 base and the V segment lost 4 bases, leaving 4 bases of the junction unmatched. The CDR3 has 17 residues. Germline V CDR1 and CDR2: LGHDT, YNNKEL (reference sequence). In DNA form, the CDR3 reads TGTGCCAGCAGCCGGGACAGGGGAGGTTCTGGGGCCAACGTCCTGACTTTC. Protein product: CASSRDRGGSGANVLTF.

The gene calls are TRBV5-6 and TRBJ1-1; TRBD1 is a possible D gene (6 bases). Per the germline V gene, CDR1 is SGHDT and CDR2 is YYEEEE. The ends were cut back, 3 bases at V and 2 bases at J, with 17 bases in the middle. There are 16 residues in the CDR3. As DNA, the CDR3 is TGTGCCAGCAGCTCCTTTGGGGGGGCTCCCAACACTGAAGCTTTCTTT. It yields the protein CASSSFGGAPNTEAFF.

Many counts were recorded for this clonotype. V and J are TRBV3-1 and TRBJ2-1; 11 nucleotides align to TRBD2. V was clipped by 0 bases and J by 13 bases; unmatched bases: 8. Germline-derived CDR1 and CDR2 are LGHDT and YNNKEL (reference sequence). CDR3 size: 15 residues. CDR3 protein: CASSQERLAGTKQFF. CDR3 nucleotide sequence: TGTGCCAGCAGCCAAGAACGACTAGCGGGAACTAAACAGTTCTTC.